A selection of T cell receptor beta chains follows, all from one sample in a study of identical twins. TCRdb re-derived calls from the 5' RACE reads in MiXCR, one entry per CDR3 protein. The sample contains hundreds of thousands of distinct CDR3 sequences, around 6.6% of which appear only once. Separately, the same data were catalogued under a study of yellow fever vaccine responses in identical twins.

Sequencing used memory (CD45RO+) T cells sorted from blood. All receptors come from a woman younger than 30 in good health. Each CDR3 is given without its conserved first and last residue. A D gene is named only where the DNA matches it firmly. Rows give clone size only sometimes, using once, few, many, or a class for an expanded clone.

CDR3aa: ASSPRALSQDTQY; v_gene: TRBV6-1; d_gene: -; j_gene: TRBJ2-3; abundance: -
CDR3aa: ASSRLRGLITSRSGANVLT; v_gene: TRBV6-2/TRBV6-3; d_gene: -; j_gene: TRBJ2-6; abundance: -
CDR3aa: ASSLLERGTNYNEQF; v_gene: TRBV11-3; d_gene: -; j_gene: TRBJ2-1; abundance: few
CDR3aa: ASSLGRYGTLHNEQF; v_gene: TRBV12-3/TRBV12-4; d_gene: -; j_gene: TRBJ2-1; abundance: few
CDR3aa: ASSLSGGGRIDTQY; v_gene: TRBV6-5; d_gene: TRBD2; j_gene: TRBJ2-3; abundance: -
CDR3aa: ASSPDRAHGNQPQH; v_gene: TRBV6-1; d_gene: TRBD1; j_gene: TRBJ1-5; abundance: -
CDR3aa: ASRLLRNTEAF; v_gene: TRBV6-1; d_gene: -; j_gene: TRBJ1-1; abundance: few
CDR3aa: ASSGGSYNEQF; v_gene: TRBV7-3; d_gene: -; j_gene: TRBJ2-1; abundance: many
CDR3aa: ASSLDFPDIYNEQF; v_gene: TRBV11-1; d_gene: -; j_gene: TRBJ2-1; abundance: few
CDR3aa: ASSNPGGGGTEAF; v_gene: TRBV12-3/TRBV12-4; d_gene: -; j_gene: TRBJ1-1; abundance: many
CDR3aa: ASSASGTVSYNEQF; v_gene: TRBV2; d_gene: TRBD1; j_gene: TRBJ2-1; abundance: -
CDR3aa: ASSLRGQGDVNEQF; v_gene: TRBV5-1; d_gene: TRBD1; j_gene: TRBJ2-1; abundance: many
CDR3aa: SARRLAGADNEQF; v_gene: TRBV20-1; d_gene: TRBD2; j_gene: TRBJ2-1; abundance: few
CDR3aa: SATGPGHRSYETQY; v_gene: TRBV20-1; d_gene: -; j_gene: TRBJ2-5; abundance: many
CDR3aa: ASSLTPSSNEQF; v_gene: TRBV11-3; d_gene: -; j_gene: TRBJ2-1; abundance: few
CDR3aa: ASSGNRAGSYEQY; v_gene: TRBV5-1; d_gene: -; j_gene: TRBJ2-7; abundance: few
CDR3aa: ASSLGPNSAKNIQY; v_gene: TRBV28; d_gene: -; j_gene: TRBJ2-4; abundance: few
CDR3aa: SHKEAQGSSYNEQF; v_gene: TRBV29-1; d_gene: -; j_gene: TRBJ2-1; abundance: many
CDR3aa: SAPPQRGADETQY; v_gene: TRBV20-1; d_gene: TRBD2; j_gene: TRBJ2-5; abundance: few
CDR3aa: ATSRSRTSGRATYNEQF; v_gene: TRBV15; d_gene: TRBD2; j_gene: TRBJ2-1; abundance: few
CDR3aa: ASFSGANVLT; v_gene: TRBV2; d_gene: -; j_gene: TRBJ2-6; abundance: -
CDR3aa: SASGASGDGETQY; v_gene: TRBV20-1; d_gene: TRBD2; j_gene: TRBJ2-5; abundance: many
CDR3aa: ASSTQGANTEAF; v_gene: TRBV5-1; d_gene: TRBD1; j_gene: TRBJ1-1; abundance: few
CDR3aa: AISLGGLDEQF; v_gene: TRBV5-8; d_gene: -; j_gene: TRBJ2-1; abundance: few
CDR3aa: ASSSPGGPAALNTEAF; v_gene: TRBV7-7; d_gene: TRBD1; j_gene: TRBJ1-1; abundance: -
CDR3aa: ASTTGTGFDEQY; v_gene: TRBV5-1; d_gene: TRBD1; j_gene: TRBJ2-7; abundance: many
CDR3aa: ASSPWGQGPLSNQPQH; v_gene: TRBV7-8; d_gene: TRBD1; j_gene: TRBJ1-5; abundance: few
CDR3aa: ASSLIRVTYNEQF; v_gene: TRBV7-9; d_gene: -; j_gene: TRBJ2-1; abundance: few
CDR3aa: ASSQDGGWGNTEAF; v_gene: TRBV3-1; d_gene: -; j_gene: TRBJ1-1; abundance: few
CDR3aa: SARGGEGFSYEQY; v_gene: TRBV20-1; d_gene: TRBD2; j_gene: TRBJ2-7; abundance: many
CDR3aa: ASSLRAENNSPLH; v_gene: TRBV5-5; d_gene: -; j_gene: TRBJ1-6; abundance: -
CDR3aa: ASRPTGRTYTQY; v_gene: TRBV27; d_gene: -; j_gene: TRBJ2-3; abundance: -
CDR3aa: ASSEGETGGYEQF; v_gene: TRBV6-1; d_gene: TRBD1; j_gene: TRBJ2-1; abundance: few
CDR3aa: ASSLGGGPQETQY; v_gene: TRBV7-2; d_gene: -; j_gene: TRBJ2-5; abundance: many
CDR3aa: ASSRGLASAEAF; v_gene: TRBV5-1; d_gene: -; j_gene: TRBJ1-1; abundance: many
CDR3aa: SARGVPFGDTQY; v_gene: TRBV20-1; d_gene: -; j_gene: TRBJ2-3; abundance: -
CDR3aa: SAPVVLRGTEAF; v_gene: TRBV20-1; d_gene: -; j_gene: TRBJ1-1; abundance: few
CDR3aa: SVAEWDRNEKLF; v_gene: TRBV29-1; d_gene: TRBD1; j_gene: TRBJ1-4; abundance: few
CDR3aa: ASSLGGLSTGELF; v_gene: TRBV7-9; d_gene: TRBD2; j_gene: TRBJ2-2; abundance: -
CDR3aa: ASSRLGQGNQPQH; v_gene: TRBV6-2/TRBV6-3; d_gene: TRBD1; j_gene: TRBJ1-5; abundance: -
CDR3aa: ASSDELGGNEQF; v_gene: TRBV19; d_gene: -; j_gene: TRBJ2-1; abundance: few
CDR3aa: SALTGAGYNEQF; v_gene: TRBV20-1; d_gene: -; j_gene: TRBJ2-1; abundance: many
CDR3aa: ASSPQGDYNSPLH; v_gene: TRBV5-1; d_gene: -; j_gene: TRBJ1-6; abundance: many
CDR3aa: SVVPGLMGKETQY; v_gene: TRBV29-1; d_gene: -; j_gene: TRBJ2-5; abundance: -
CDR3aa: ASSRPGTRADTQY; v_gene: TRBV12-3/TRBV12-4; d_gene: TRBD2; j_gene: TRBJ2-3; abundance: many
CDR3aa: ASSSGTGIISYEQY; v_gene: TRBV12-3/TRBV12-4; d_gene: TRBD1; j_gene: TRBJ2-7; abundance: many
CDR3aa: SARGAGPRDEQF; v_gene: TRBV20-1; d_gene: -; j_gene: TRBJ2-1; abundance: many
CDR3aa: ASSTSGSAGNTIY; v_gene: TRBV7-9; d_gene: -; j_gene: TRBJ1-3; abundance: few
CDR3aa: ASRIGTGGTDTQY; v_gene: TRBV28; d_gene: TRBD1; j_gene: TRBJ2-3; abundance: few
CDR3aa: ASSSRTGPMNTEAF; v_gene: TRBV11-2; d_gene: TRBD1; j_gene: TRBJ1-1; abundance: -
CDR3aa: ASSHTGTLAKNIQY; v_gene: TRBV4-1; d_gene: -; j_gene: TRBJ2-4; abundance: many
CDR3aa: SAWGGPDTQY; v_gene: TRBV20-1; d_gene: -; j_gene: TRBJ2-3; abundance: -
CDR3aa: ASSPPEGRGTQY; v_gene: TRBV18; d_gene: TRBD2; j_gene: TRBJ2-5; abundance: -
CDR3aa: ASRTAPSGNEQF; v_gene: TRBV4-1; d_gene: -; j_gene: TRBJ2-1; abundance: many
CDR3aa: ASSRGLADYANTGELF; v_gene: TRBV12-3/TRBV12-4; d_gene: TRBD2; j_gene: TRBJ2-2; abundance: few
CDR3aa: ASSPSTGRSGTIY; v_gene: TRBV12-3/TRBV12-4; d_gene: TRBD1; j_gene: TRBJ1-3; abundance: few
CDR3aa: ASSQEGDLPGEQY; v_gene: TRBV4-1; d_gene: -; j_gene: TRBJ2-7; abundance: few